The 23 T cell receptor beta chains reported below all come from one sample, sequenced in a study of T cell changes during pregnancy in multiple sclerosis. The table came from immunoSEQ multiplex PCR; TCRdb's copy has only in-frame clones and leaves some out. The sample holds tens of thousands of clones, roughly nine tenths seen once. This sample comprised peripheral blood, obtained before pregnancy. These receptors originate from a female donor with multiple sclerosis, enrolled in a pregnancy study.

The rearrangement uses TRBV6-5 and TRBJ1-3, with a possible D match to TRBD1 (6 bases). CDR1 and CDR2 (germline): MNHEY, SVGAGI. V gave up 8 bases and J gave up 0 bases, with 11 bases separating them. The CDR3 extends over 14 amino acids. This CDR3 reads CASATGYSGNTIYF. The DNA of the CDR3 is TGTGCCAGCGCGACAGGATACTCTGGAAACACCATATATTTT.

CDR3 protein: CASSSTGAFNQPQHF. DNA of the CDR3: TGTGCCAGCAGCTCGACAGGGGCGTTTAATCAGCCCCAGCATTTT. This chain joins TRBV6-5 and TRBJ1-5; TRBD1 agrees at 8 bases. The CDR3 loop spans 15 amino acids. CDR1 is MNHEY, CDR2 SVGAGI, per germline. V lost 6 bases and J lost 4; bases outside the gene matches: 8.

This chain joins TRBV7-9 and TRBJ1-1; D may be TRBD1 (6 bases). This CDR3 region has 14 residues. Germline V CDR1 and CDR2: SEHNR, FQNEAQ (reference sequence). The V end was cut by 5 bases, the J end by 5 bases, with 15 bases between. CDR3 protein: CASSPAFQGTEAFF. The CDR3 DNA reads TGTGCCAGCAGCCCAGCCTTCCAGGGGACTGAAGCTTTCTTT. The full variable domain, rest sourced from reference TRBV7-9 and TRBJ1-1, is DTGVSQNPRHKITKRGQNVTFRCDPISEHNRLYWYRQTLGQGPEFLTYFQNEAQLEKSRLLSDRFSAERPKGSFSTLEIQRTEQGDSAMYLCASSPAFQGTEAFFGQGTRLTVV.

The chain employs TRBV7-9 and TRBJ1-5; TRBD1 matches at 9 bases. Per germline, CDR1 SEHNR and CDR2 FQNEAQ (reference sequence). The CDR3 extends over 17 amino acids. Trimming cost V 1 base and J 4 bases; bases outside gene matches: 8. The CDR3 DNA is TGTGCCAGCAGCTTAGTCGGGGACAGGGAAGGAAATCAGCCCCAGCATTTT. As protein: CASSLVGDREGNQPQHF.

This rearrangement joins TRBV19 to TRBJ2-1, with D tentatively TRBD1 (5 bases). Trimming shortened V by 7 bases and J by 4 bases, and 5 bases separated the two germline ends. Germline V CDR1 and CDR2: LNHDA, SQIVND (reference sequence). CDR3 size: 11 residues. The CDR3, as DNA: TGTGCCAGTACAGGGTACAATGAGCAGTTCTTC. Translation: CASTGYNEQFF.

This sequence joins TRBV12-5 and TRBJ2-5; D might be TRBD2 (6 bases). Germline CDR1 is LGHNT and CDR2 is FRNRAP. The CDR3 is 16 amino acids. Between the trimmed V and J ends, which lost 0 bases and 3 bases, there was a span of 14 bases. The CDR3 loop reads CASGLVAGRYKETQYF. DNA of the CDR3: TGTGCTAGTGGTTTGGTAGCGGGCAGATACAAAGAGACCCAGTACTTC.

The chain couples TRBV19 to TRBJ1-1; no clear D. There are 14 residues in the CDR3. Between the trimmed V and J ends, which lost 5 bases and 0 bases, there was a span of 10 bases. Germline V gene data show CDR1 as LNHDA and CDR2 as SQIVND (reference sequence). Written as DNA, the CDR3 is TGTGCCAGTAGTGAGGTCGGGATGAACACTGAAGCTTTCTTT. Protein product: CASSEVGMNTEAFF.

The chain is built from TRBV29-1 and TRBJ2-1, with TRBD2 matching over 12 bases. The germline V gene encodes CDR1 SQVTM and CDR2 ANQGSEA. Trimming took 6 bases from V and 7 from J; bases not matched to a gene: 7. This CDR3 has 14 residues. The CDR3 DNA reads as TGCAGCGTGCAAGCGACTAGCGGGGGAAATGAGCAGTTCTTC. This translates into CSVQATSGGNEQFF.

The rearrangement joins TRBV30 to TRBJ1-2; TRBD1 is a possible D gene (6 bases). Germline CDR1 reads GTSNPN; CDR2 reads SVGIG (reference sequence). There are 14 residues in the CDR3. V lost 3 bases and J lost 3, with 14 bases in between. Written as DNA, the CDR3 is TGTGCCTGGAGAACAGGGTTAGCCGACTATGGCTACACCTTC. This gives the protein CAWRTGLADYGYTF.

The chain employs TRBV2 and TRBJ1-6; 7 bases match TRBD1. The CDR3 consists of 16 residues. The V segment lost 8 bases and the J segment 7 bases; nucleotides outside the gene matches: 14. Germline CDR1 SNHLY, CDR2 FYNNEI. CDR3 nucleotides: TGTGCCAGCTGGGACCTACAGGGGATAGAAAATTCACCCCTCCACTTT. It codes for CASWDLQGIENSPLHF.

The table lists this clone with a count of one. V gene TRBV7-9 combines with J gene TRBJ2-2; 11 bases agree with TRBD1. Germline-derived CDR1 and CDR2 are SEHNR and FQNEAQ (reference sequence). V dropped 5 bases and J dropped 6; count of bases not matched to a gene: 11. This CDR3 contains 17 residues. The CDR3: CASSMGQGVYGPGELFF. In DNA form, the CDR3 reads TGTGCCAGCAGCATGGGACAGGGGGTATATGGTCCCGGGGAGCTGTTTTTT.

This clone was found once. The chain recombines TRBV5-6 with TRBJ1-1; D not certain. V was shortened by 5 bases and J by 1 base, with 9 bases between the two germline ends. Looked up from germline, CDR1 is SGHDT and CDR2 is YYEEEE. The CDR3 has 13 residues. CDR3 amino acids: CASRPVGNTEAFF. DNA for the CDR3: TGTGCCAGCAGGCCGGTTGGGAACACTGAAGCTTTCTTT.

The chain uses TRBV12-5 and TRBJ1-4; no firm D call. Deletions cut 5 bases from V and 6 bases from J, with 7 bases between. Germline CDR1 is LGHNT and CDR2 is FRNRAP. This CDR3 is built from 12 residues. Here the CDR3 DNA reads TGTGCTAGTGGTCCTGAGGATGAAAAACTGTTTTTT. This sequence encodes CASGPEDEKLFF.

This rearrangement joins TRBV5-6 to TRBJ1-5, with no clear D. This CDR3 is 15 amino acids long. V lost 0 bases to trimming and J lost 7 bases, with 14 bases between them. CDR1 SGHDT and CDR2 YYEEEE come from the germline V gene. CDR3 protein: CASSLGHTKVQPQHF. CDR3 coding DNA: TGTGCCAGCAGCTTGGGACACACAAAGGTCCAGCCCCAGCATTTT.

This clone occurred once. The rearrangement joins TRBV9 to TRBJ1-3; D gene unclear. The CDR3 length is 15 residues. V lost 5 bases and J 0 bases, leaving 12 bases between the germline ends. Germline CDR1 is SGDLS and CDR2 is YYNGEE. The CDR3 reads CASRLGSTSGNTIYF. The CDR3 DNA is TGTGCCAGCAGGTTGGGGAGTACCTCTGGAAACACCATATATTTT. Using reference TRBV9 and TRBJ1-3 for the parts outside the CDR3, the full variable domain is DSGVTQTPKHLITATGQRVTLRCSPRSGDLSVYWYQQSLDQGLQFLIQYYNGEERAKGNILERFSAQQFPDLHSELNLSSLELGDSALYFCASRLGSTSGNTIYFGEGSWLTVV.

V is TRBV6-6 and J is TRBJ1-2; 7 bases are a match to TRBD1. The length of the CDR3 is 16 residues. The germline gives CDR1 MNHNY, CDR2 SVGAGI (reference sequence). V was clipped by 2 bases and J by 0 bases; unmatched bases: 6. CDR3 amino acids: CASSYDRAGANYGYTF. The CDR3, as DNA: TGTGCCAGCAGTTACGACAGGGCTGGAGCTAACTATGGCTACACCTTC.

The chain is built from TRBV9 and TRBJ2-7; 12 bases line up with TRBD1. Germline loops: CDR1 SGDLS, CDR2 YYNGEE. The CDR3 loop spans 16 amino acids. Germline trimming cut 0 bases from V and 5 bases from J; bases unmatched to any gene: 6. Here the CDR3 reads CASSVEGTGGFDEQYF. CDR3 coding DNA: TGTGCCAGCAGCGTAGAGGGGACAGGGGGCTTTGACGAGCAGTACTTC.

CDR3 in amino acids: CASSAAGEGFGNTIYF. The CDR3, as DNA: TGTGCCAGCAGTGCCGCAGGGGAGGGTTTTGGAAACACCATATATTTT. The chain has TRBV6-1 and TRBJ1-3; maybe TRBD1 (6 bases). Germline V gives CDR1 MNHNS, CDR2 SASEGT. The CDR3 runs 16 residues. The V end was cut by 4 bases, the J end by 3 bases, with 16 bases between.

The chain combines TRBV5-1 with TRBJ2-5, with 8 positions matching TRBD1. The CDR3 totals 15 residues. The germline gives CDR1 SGHRS, CDR2 YFSETQ. V lost 0 bases, J lost 4 bases, and 5 bases stayed unmatched. The CDR3 protein is CASSLGTGYGETQYF. The CDR3 DNA sequence: TGCGCCAGCAGCTTGGGGACAGGGTATGGAGAGACCCAGTACTTC.

The chain combines TRBV27 with TRBJ1-2; TRBD1 matches at 10 bases. The germline CDR1 and CDR2 sequences are MNHEY and SMNVEV (reference sequence). The CDR3 contains 14 residues. Trimming at V came to 9 bases and at J to 4 bases, leaving 8 bases not matched to a gene. The CDR3 DNA is TGTGCCAGTACACCGGGACAGGGGTTCTATGGCTACACCTTC. Translated: CASTPGQGFYGYTF.

This sequence joins TRBV7-2 and TRBJ2-1; D perhaps matches TRBD2 (6 bases). Between the trimmed V and J ends, which lost 7 bases and 6 bases, there was a span of 19 bases. The CDR3 loop spans 15 amino acids. CDR1 is SGHTA and CDR2 is FQGNSA in the germline V gene. The chain's CDR3 is CASILARAGLNEQFF. The CDR3 DNA is TGTGCCAGCATACTCGCGCGAGCGGGCCTCAATGAGCAGTTCTTC.

The rearrangement uses TRBV4-2 and TRBJ2-1, with D maybe TRBD1 (6 bases). The germline V and J ends were trimmed by 2 bases and 10 bases, with 9 bases remaining between them. The CDR3 length is 12 residues. CDR1 is LGHNA, CDR2 YNFKEQ, per germline. The CDR3 DNA reads as TGTGCCAGCAGCCAATCCGACAGGGAGCAGTTCTTC. Residues: CASSQSDREQFF.

The table lists this clone with a few counts. The chain employs TRBV28 and TRBJ1-1; no firm D call. Germline lookup yields CDR1 MDHEN and CDR2 SYDVKM. The CDR3 consists of 11 residues. Trimming took 1 base from V and 8 from J, leaving 5 bases between them. The CDR3 spells CASSLYLEAFF. CDR3 DNA: TGTGCCAGCAGTTTATACTTGGAAGCTTTCTTT.